The 24 T cell receptor beta chains below all came from one sample that was sequenced in a study of T cells in Graves' hyperthyroidism and ophthalmopathy. TCR beta CDR3 region amplification was performed from RNA transcripts. HTBI primers were the set used in a first-round RT-PCR of the TCR CDR3. One entry per CDR3 protein results from TCRdb running MiXCR on the multiplex PCR reads. The sample records about 480,000 distinct CDR3 sequences, 22% being singletons. The sequenced sample consisted of blood. Source of these receptors: a woman between 65 and 79 years old with Graves' ophthalmopathy.

The chain links TRBV5-1 to TRBJ1-2; no firm D call. V was clipped by 4 bases and J by 2 bases, with 6 bases between them. Looked up from germline, CDR1 is SGHRS and CDR2 is YFSETQ. This CDR3 has 12 residues. The CDR3 nucleotides read TGCGCCAGCAGCACGGACAACTATGGCTACACCTTC. This codes for CASSTDNYGYTF.

The chain recombines TRBV13 with TRBJ2-2; D remains ambiguous. Per the germline V gene, CDR1 is PRHDT and CDR2 is FYEKMQ (reference sequence). The CDR3 totals 16 residues. The V end was cut by 2 bases, the J end by 0 bases, with 10 bases between. Here the CDR3 reads CASSLRLDPNTGELFF. In DNA, the CDR3 is TGTGCCAGCAGCTTACGGTTGGACCCGAACACCGGGGAGCTGTTTTTT. Supplemented by reference TRBV13 and TRBJ2-2, the full variable domain reads AAGVIQSPRHLIKEKRETATLKCYPIPRHDTVYWYQQGPGQDPQFLISFYEKMQSDKGSIPDRFSAQQFSDYHSELNMSSLELGDSALYFCASSLRLDPNTGELFFGEGSRLTVL.

This clonotype was counted a few times. The chain is built from TRBV19 and TRBJ2-1; 8 bases are a match to TRBD2. V dropped 4 bases and J dropped 8; count of bases not matched to a gene: 4. The CDR3 is 13 amino acids. The V gene's germline CDR1 is LNHDA and CDR2 SQIVND (reference sequence). This CDR3 reads CASSTYGGDEQFF. For the CDR3, the DNA is TGTGCCAGTAGTACCTACGGGGGGGATGAGCAGTTCTTC.

This clonotype came up many times. The V call is TRBV9, the J call TRBJ2-7; 8 bases align to TRBD2. The CDR3 is made up of 16 amino acids. The trim removed 0 bases at V and 1 base at J, leaving 6 bases unmatched. CDR1 is SGDLS and CDR2 is YYNGEE in the germline V gene. CDR3 amino acids: CASSVDAGGASYEQYF. DNA of the CDR3: TGTGCCAGCAGCGTAGATGCGGGGGGCGCGTCCTACGAGCAGTACTTC.

This clonotype was seen a handful of times. The rearrangement links TRBV15 to TRBJ2-3; a weak D match, TRBD1 (5 bases). CDR3 size: 17 residues. V was trimmed by 1 base and J by 0 bases, leaving 14 bases between them. The germline V gene has CDR1 LNHNV and CDR2 YYDKDF (reference sequence). CDR3 in amino acids: CATSRGQQATSTDTQYF. CDR3 bases: TGTGCCACCAGCAGAGGACAGCAGGCAACTAGCACAGATACGCAGTATTTT.

This clonotype occurred a few times. The rearrangement joins TRBV5-4 to TRBJ2-2, with D uncertain. V was trimmed by 1 base and J by 1 base, leaving 8 bases between them. This CDR3 spans 15 amino acids. Germline CDR1 SGHNT, CDR2 YYREEE (reference sequence). The chain's CDR3 is CASSLMAGNTGELFF. In DNA form, the CDR3 reads TGTGCCAGCAGCTTGATGGCAGGGAACACCGGGGAGCTGTTTTTT.

This clonotype was recorded at least ten times. The CDR3 region is CASSLVAGGSYEQYF. CDR3 DNA: TGTGCCAGCAGCTTAGTAGCGGGAGGCTCCTACGAGCAGTACTTC. The rearrangement joins TRBV7-6 to TRBJ2-7; 10 nucleotides line up with TRBD2. CDR1 and CDR2 from the germline V gene are SGHVS and FNYEAQ. CDR3 size: 15 residues. V lost 1 base to trimming and J lost 0 bases; unmatched junction nucleotides: 0. Full variable domain (missing parts from reference TRBV7-6 and TRBJ2-7): GAGVSQSPRYKVTKRGQDVALRCDPISGHVSLYWYRQALGQGPEFLTYFNYEAQQDKSGLPNDRFSAERPEGSISTLTIQRTEQRDSAMYRCASSLVAGGSYEQYFGPGTRLTVT.

The J gene is TRBJ2-5, the V gene TRBV11-2; TRBD2 aligns across 12 bases. This CDR3 region has 19 residues. In germline, CDR1 is SGHAT, CDR2 FQNNGV. The junction had 15 bases not matched to a gene; V was cut back by 6 bases and J by 1 base. CDR3 DNA sequence: TGTGCCAGCAGGGCGGGAACGGGGAGACTAGCGGGAGCCCAAGAGACCCAGTACTTC. This translates into CASRAGTGRLAGAQETQYF. Filled out from reference TRBV11-2 and TRBJ2-5, the complete variable domain reads EAGVAQSPRYKIIEKRQSVAFWCNPISGHATLYWYQQILGQGPKLLIQFQNNGVVDDSQLPKDRFSAERLKGVDSTLKIQPAKLEDSAVYLCASRAGTGRLAGAQETQYFGPGTRLLVL.

This clonotype was seen more than once but under ten times. J is TRBJ1-2 and V is TRBV12-3 or TRBV12-4, with D possibly matching TRBD1 (5 bases). V lost 5 bases and J 5 bases, leaving 24 bases between the germline ends. This CDR3 region has 17 residues. DNA for the CDR3: TGTGCCAGCAGTCGAACGTCCTCGGGACGGATCAAGTATGGCTACACCTTC. Translating gives CASSRTSSGRIKYGYTF.

This clonotype was counted a single time. The chain has TRBV6-1 and TRBJ1-6, with D possibly being TRBD1 (5 bases). The ends were cut back, 5 bases at V and 9 bases at J, with 14 bases in the middle. From germline, CDR1 is MNHNS and CDR2 SASEGT. The CDR3 extends over 14 amino acids. The CDR3, as DNA: TGTGCCAGCAGTCGACAGTCCTCTGCTTCACCCCTCCACTTT. Amino acids: CASSRQSSASPLHF.

This chain connects TRBV6-5 to TRBJ2-5, with 9 bases matching TRBD2. Germline values: CDR1 MNHEY, CDR2 SVGAGI. The CDR3 is 16 residues long. V was clipped by 1 base and J by 2 bases; unmatched bases: 5. CDR3 DNA: TGTGCCAGCAGTTACTTAGGACTAGCGAAACAAGAGACCCAGTACTTC. Translating it yields CASSYLGLAKQETQYF.

The chain has TRBV20-1 and TRBJ1-2, with a weak D call TRBD1 (6 bases). This CDR3 region has 16 residues. Germline V lookup: CDR1 DFQATT, CDR2 SNEGSKA (reference sequence). V lost 0 bases to trimming and J lost 2 bases, with 16 bases between them. The CDR3 DNA reads as TGCAGTGCTAGAGACCGGGACAAAGTACCAAACTATGGCTACACCTTC. It yields the protein CSARDRDKVPNYGYTF.

The genes are TRBV18 and TRBJ1-1; no reliable D call. The germline V gene has CDR1 KGHSH and CDR2 LQKENI. Between the trimmed V and J ends, which lost 0 bases and 11 bases, there was a span of 10 bases. CDR3 length: 12 amino acids. CDR3 sequence (DNA): TGTGCCAGCTCACCACCGGTAGGGTTGGCTTTCTTT. Translated: CASSPPVGLAFF. Filled out from reference TRBV18 and TRBJ1-1, the complete variable domain reads NAGVMQNPRHLVRRRGQEARLRCSPMKGHSHVYWYRQLPEEGLKFMVYLQKENIIDESGMPKERFSAEFPKEGPSILRIQQVVRGDSAAYFCASSPPVGLAFFGQGTRLTVV.

The chain is built from TRBV20-1 and TRBJ1-2; D possibly corresponds to TRBD1 (6 bases). The CDR3 extends over 11 amino acids. V was shortened by 3 bases and J by 6 bases, with 8 bases between the two germline ends. Germline-derived CDR1 and CDR2 are DFQATT and SNEGSKA (reference sequence). This CDR3 reads CSARSGDGYTF. The CDR3 DNA reads TGCAGTGCTAGGTCAGGGGATGGCTACACCTTC.

J is TRBJ2-7 and V is TRBV15; D perhaps matches TRBD2 (5 bases). Trimming removed 4 bases from V and 0 bases from J, with 10 bases in between. Germline V gene sequence: CDR1 LNHNV, CDR2 YYDKDF (reference sequence). This CDR3 comprises 14 residues. The CDR3 loop reads CATSTLDFSYEQYF. The CDR3 DNA is TGTGCCACCAGCACCTTGGACTTCTCCTACGAGCAGTACTTC.

This clonotype was found a few times. The CDR3 spells CAWSVPPPYGYTF. As DNA, the CDR3 is TGTGCCTGGAGTGTCCCGCCGCCATATGGCTACACCTTC. The V gene is TRBV30, the J gene TRBJ1-2; D uncertain. Germline lookup yields CDR1 GTSNPN and CDR2 SVGIG (reference sequence). This CDR3 spans 13 amino acids. Trimming cost V 0 bases and J 5 bases, with 10 bases left between them. Based on the CDR3 plus reference TRBV30 and TRBJ1-2, the full variable domain is SQTIHQWPATLVQPVGSPLSLECTVEGTSNPNLYWYRQAAGRGLQLLFYSVGIGQISSEVPQNLSASRPQDRQFILSSKKLLLSDSGFYLCAWSVPPPYGYTFGSGTRLTVV.

V usage is TRBV27 and J usage is TRBJ2-7, with 10 nucleotides matching TRBD1. V lost 5 bases and J lost 4; bases outside the gene matches: 11. This CDR3 comprises 16 residues. Germline values: CDR1 MNHEY, CDR2 SMNVEV (reference sequence). The CDR3 sequence: CASSPGTGVSRYEQYF. Here the CDR3 DNA reads TGTGCCAGCAGTCCCGGGACAGGGGTTTCTCGGTACGAGCAGTACTTC.

The chain combines TRBV20-1 with TRBJ2-5; 11 positions agree with TRBD2. After removal of 2 bases from V and 5 bases from J, the junction contained 4 bases not matched to a gene. Germline V lookup: CDR1 DFQATT, CDR2 SNEGSKA (reference sequence). The CDR3 runs to 14 residues. CDR3 DNA sequence: TGCAGTGCTAGACTAGCGGGAGGAATGGAGACCCAGTACTTC. It encodes CSARLAGGMETQYF.

This clonotype appeared many times. The chain is built from TRBV7-3 and TRBJ1-5; a weak D match, TRBD1 (5 bases). The length of the CDR3 is 13 residues. Germline CDR1 reads SGHTA; CDR2 reads FQGTGA. With 4 bases removed from V and 4 bases from J, the gap between germline ends came to 8 bases. The CDR3 bases are TGTGCCAGCAGCTCGGGACCTAATCAGCCCCAGCATTTT. It translates to CASSSGPNQPQHF.

V usage is TRBV27 and J usage is TRBJ2-1; weak D call: TRBD2 (5 bases). Germline V gene data show CDR1 as MNHEY and CDR2 as SMNVEV (reference sequence). V lost 4 bases and J lost 7, with 14 bases in between. The CDR3 covers 14 residues. The CDR3 nucleotides are TGTGCCAGCAGTTCCAGCGGAAGCGCGAATGAGCAGTTCTTC. It yields the protein CASSSSGSANEQFF.

This clonotype was counted many times. V is TRBV28 and J is TRBJ2-7; D could derive from TRBD1 or TRBD2 (5 bases each). V was pared by 5 bases and J by 3 bases, with 14 bases between. Germline CDR1 reads MDHEN; CDR2 reads SYDVKM. This CDR3 region has 14 residues. The CDR3 sequence is CASSVPGTGYEQYF. The CDR3 coding sequence is TGTGCCAGCAGTGTACCCGGGACGGGCTACGAGCAGTACTTC. The whole variable domain, remainder taken from reference TRBV28 and TRBJ2-7, is DVKVTQSSRYLVKRTGEKVFLECVQDMDHENMFWYRQDPGLGLRLIYFSYDVKMKEKGDIPEGYSVSREKKERFSLILESASTNQTSMYLCASSVPGTGYEQYFGPGTRLTVT.

This clonotype appeared a few times. The V call is TRBV28, the J call TRBJ2-4; D remains unclear. Trimming removed 7 bases from V and 1 base from J, with 14 bases in between. Germline CDR1 reads MDHEN; CDR2 reads SYDVKM. This CDR3 is 15 amino acids long. CDR3 coding DNA: TGTGCCAGCAACCCACACGATGGGGCCAAAAACATTCAGTACTTC. Protein sequence: CASNPHDGAKNIQYF.

This clonotype was detected many times. The rearrangement joins TRBV6-9 to TRBJ2-7; no firm D call. This CDR3 has 12 amino acids. Trimming stripped 2 bases from V and 4 bases from J, with 6 bases between. CDR1 MNHGY and CDR2 SVAAGI come from the germline V gene. CDR3 bases: TGTGCCAGCAGTTATAGGGCGTACGAGCAGTACTTC. This translates into CASSYRAYEQYF.

The chain combines TRBV6-1 with TRBJ1-1, with TRBD1 as a possible D gene (6 bases). Deletions cut 3 bases from V and 0 bases from J, with 11 bases between. CDR1 is MNHNS and CDR2 is SASEGT in the germline V gene. The CDR3 consists of 15 residues. The CDR3 is CASSERQELNTEAFF. CDR3 sequence (DNA): TGTGCCAGCAGTGAGCGACAGGAGCTGAACACTGAAGCTTTCTTT.